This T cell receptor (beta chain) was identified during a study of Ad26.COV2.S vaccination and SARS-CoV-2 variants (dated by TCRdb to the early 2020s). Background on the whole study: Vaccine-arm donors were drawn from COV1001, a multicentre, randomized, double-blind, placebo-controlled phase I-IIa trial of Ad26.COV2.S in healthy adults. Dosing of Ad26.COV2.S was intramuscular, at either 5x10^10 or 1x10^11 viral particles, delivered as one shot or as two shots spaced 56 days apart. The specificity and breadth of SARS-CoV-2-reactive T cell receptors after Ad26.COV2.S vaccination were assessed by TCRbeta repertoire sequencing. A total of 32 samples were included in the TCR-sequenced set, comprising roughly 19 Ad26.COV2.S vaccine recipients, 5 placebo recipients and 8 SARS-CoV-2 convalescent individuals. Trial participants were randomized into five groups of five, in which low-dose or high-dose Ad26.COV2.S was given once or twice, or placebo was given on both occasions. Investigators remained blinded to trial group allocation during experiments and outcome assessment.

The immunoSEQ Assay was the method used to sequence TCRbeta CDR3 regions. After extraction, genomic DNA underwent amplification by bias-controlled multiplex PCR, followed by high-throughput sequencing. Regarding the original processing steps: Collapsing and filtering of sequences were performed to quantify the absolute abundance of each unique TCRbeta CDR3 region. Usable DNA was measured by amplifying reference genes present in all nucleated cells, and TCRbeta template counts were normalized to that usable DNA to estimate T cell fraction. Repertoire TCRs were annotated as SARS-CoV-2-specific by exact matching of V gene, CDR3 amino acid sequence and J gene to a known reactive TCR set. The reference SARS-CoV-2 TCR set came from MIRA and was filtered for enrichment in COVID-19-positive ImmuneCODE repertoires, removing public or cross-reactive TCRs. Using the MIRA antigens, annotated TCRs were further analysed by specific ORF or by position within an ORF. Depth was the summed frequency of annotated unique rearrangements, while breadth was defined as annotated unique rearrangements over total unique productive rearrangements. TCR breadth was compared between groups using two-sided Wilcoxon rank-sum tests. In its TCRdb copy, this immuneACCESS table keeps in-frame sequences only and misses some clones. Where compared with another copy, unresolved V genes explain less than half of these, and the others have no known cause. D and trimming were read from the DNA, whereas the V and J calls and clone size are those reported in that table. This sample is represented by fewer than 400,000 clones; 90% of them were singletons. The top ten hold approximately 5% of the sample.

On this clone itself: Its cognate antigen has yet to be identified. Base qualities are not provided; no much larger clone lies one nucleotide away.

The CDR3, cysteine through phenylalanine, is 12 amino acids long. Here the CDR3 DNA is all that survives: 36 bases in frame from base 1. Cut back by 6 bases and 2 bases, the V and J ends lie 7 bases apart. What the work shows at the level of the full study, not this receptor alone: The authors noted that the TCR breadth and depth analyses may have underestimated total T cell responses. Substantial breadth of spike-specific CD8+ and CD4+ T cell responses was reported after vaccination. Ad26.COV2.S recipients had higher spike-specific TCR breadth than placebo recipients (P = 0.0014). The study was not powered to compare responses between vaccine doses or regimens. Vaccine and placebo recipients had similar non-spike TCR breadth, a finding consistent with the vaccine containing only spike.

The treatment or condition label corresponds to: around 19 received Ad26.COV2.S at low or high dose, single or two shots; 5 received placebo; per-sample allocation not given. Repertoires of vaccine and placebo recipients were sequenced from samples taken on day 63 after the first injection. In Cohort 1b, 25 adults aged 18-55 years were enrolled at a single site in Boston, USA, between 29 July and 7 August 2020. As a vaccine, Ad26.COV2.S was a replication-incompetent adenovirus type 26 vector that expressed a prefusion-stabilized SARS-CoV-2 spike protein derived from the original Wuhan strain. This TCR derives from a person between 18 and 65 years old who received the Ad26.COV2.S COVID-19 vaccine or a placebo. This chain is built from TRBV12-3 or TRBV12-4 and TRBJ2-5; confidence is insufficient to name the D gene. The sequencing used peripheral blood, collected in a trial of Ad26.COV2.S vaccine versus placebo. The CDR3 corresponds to CASRMTQETQYF. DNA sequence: TGTGCCAGCAGAATGACACAAGAGACCCAGTACTTC.